This T cell receptor (beta chain) was recovered during a study of cytomegalovirus exposure and HLA in healthy donors. The study's findings and limits: That first-cohort TCR clusters tended to co-occur in the approximately 110 validation repertoires was found in a later analysis. Cytomegalovirus association was assigned to about 150 TCR beta chains. Reportedly, cytomegalovirus status was diagnosed with high sensitivity and specificity.

Some clones are missing from TCRdb's copy, which holds only in-frame ones; the method was immunoSEQ multiplex PCR. The sample includes roughly 150,000 clones, 85% to 90% of them seen just once. About this clone itself: The antigen is unknown.

The germline CDR1 and CDR2 sequences are SGHDT and YYEEEE. V lost 4 bases, J lost 5 bases, and 13 bases stayed unmatched. The CDR3 has 17 amino acids. The donors were in the 120-subject validation cohort, distinct from the approximately 610-subject first cohort. The clonotype was recovered from a woman under 30 in good health and CMV-seropositive. Sequencing used PBMCs. This chain uses TRBV5-6 with TRBJ2-7, with 12 bases fitting TRBD1. CDR3 coding DNA: TGTGCCAGCAGCCAACCGGGACAGGGGGCTGGTAGGGACGAGCAGTACTTC. Translation gives CASSQPGQGAGRDEQYF.